The present T cell receptor beta chain was sequenced within a study of blood T cells in healthy people across ages (dated by TCRdb to the mid-2010s). The study in broad terms: In model experiments, template switching captured roughly one uniquely barcoded TCR beta cDNA molecule for every two T cells. Using deep sequencing normalized with unique cDNA molecular identifiers, the study measured how TCR beta repertoire diversity changes with age. The donors were divided into four age groups: young (average about 16 years), middle-aged (almost 40), aged (under 70) and long-lived (approximately 74). To avoid experimental bias, donors of different ages were randomly spread across the sequencing lanes. Using the same blood draw, the study looked at two additional independent replicas of 1 million unique cDNA reads for two donors, one aged 18 to 30 and the other aged 80 or older. What the study reported, not specific to this receptor: Estimates of total diversity based on one million sequenced T cells were regarded as lower bounds and as underestimates. Observed TCR beta diversity per million T cells fell roughly linearly with age, and a significant reduction was already apparent by age about 38. A strong correlation was found between observed TCR beta diversity and the percentage of naive T cells measured by flow cytometry. Because profiling used bulk unsorted PBMCs, naive and antigen-experienced compartments could not be compared conclusively. Compared with the aged group, the long-lived group had more naive CD4+ T cells, fewer expanded clones and increased TCR diversity, suggesting age selection. Donor CMV infection status was unknown, potentially confounding age-related changes in expanded clonotypes.

The library was generated by 5' RACE. Data came from an Illumina HiSeq 2500. A second roughly 6 to 12 cycle PCR used a sample-barcoded 5' primer and a J-beta primer mix. Each TCR beta cDNA molecule received a unique molecular identifier from a template-switch 5' adaptor carrying 12 random nucleotides. At least 3 million CDR3-containing paired-end reads were obtained from each sample. First-strand cDNA was synthesized from all RNA with the Mint cDNA synthesis kit, primed by a TRBC-specific oligonucleotide. Following uracil-DNA glycosylase treatment, a first 18-cycle PCR with universal primers M1SS and BC2_uni_R was performed on all cDNA. In the authors' own workflow: For normalization, 1 million high-quality reads were randomly selected from each sample, with every read carrying a distinct molecular identifier. Reads with shared molecular identifiers were discarded instead of being binned into consensus sequences. MiTCR, run with a Q25 quality threshold and the strictest error-elimination algorithm, handled CDR3 identification, clonotype clustering and error correction. Lower-bound total TCR beta diversity was estimated with a nonparametric unseen species model using Euler transformation. Through fastp at Q25 and MiXCR, TCRdb rebuilt clones from the public reads, retaining in-frame beta chains. Each entry merges the rows of one CDR3 protein and shows their most common DNA and genes. TCRdb, not the original authors, processed these V and J calls. The sample table records more than 1 million distinct CDR3 sequences; 45% of these occur just once. The top ten constitute 18% of the sample.

From the cysteine through the phenylalanine, the CDR3 covers 14 amino acids. Of all the DNA, just the CDR3 is kept, 42 bases in frame from base 1. The junction shows trimming of 4 bases on V and 5 bases on J, plus 16 bases between the germline ends. As encoded in the germline V gene, CDR1 is SGHRS while CDR2 is YFSETQ. The donors were 40 or so Caucasian individuals from Russia, aged 6 to 90 years, who were systemically healthy. Each donor gave ten milliliters of peripheral blood, drawn into EDTA-treated Vacutainer tubes. Ficoll-Paque density-gradient centrifugation was used to isolate PBMCs, with at least 7 million per sample. Total RNA, at least 5 micrograms per sample, was extracted from PBMCs with Trizol reagent. For every donor, an aliquot of PBMCs went through flow cytometry to measure the percentages of naive CD45RAhigh/CD27high T cells. Worth noting for this clonotype: Its specific antigen is unknown. No per-base quality is available; no much larger clone lies one base away.

The source material was blood. Recombination linked TRBV5-1 to TRBJ2-7; no D gene can be assigned with confidence. This TCR was recovered from a woman aged 55-69 years in good health. CDR3 sequence: CASSVERDRDEQYF. The DNA sequence reads TGCGCCAGCAGCGTGGAAAGGGATCGCGACGAGCAGTACTTC.